This T cell receptor (beta chain) was sequenced in a study of blood T cell repertoires in COVID-19. About the study: Researchers got acute and convalescent COVID-19 samples from the United States, Italy and Spain. The cDNA or gDNA used as material had been derived from T cells, B-cell-depleted T cells, or PBMCs.

Trimming removed 6 bases at V and 0 bases at J, with 10 bases between. In germline, CDR1 is SNHLY, CDR2 FYNNEI. The CDR3 runs to 14 residues. Original processing methods: Counts of nucleated cells, estimated from reference gene primer amplification, were obtained. Sequencing used immunoSEQ multiplex PCR; TCRdb keeps in-frame clones, though not all of them. V, J and clone size are taken as reported in that table, and D and trimming were inferred from the DNA itself. The sample lists around 270,000 clones, roughly 89% occurring once. The sequence derives from a woman aged 40 to 50 who had recovered from COVID-19. The rearrangement joins TRBV2 to TRBJ2-3, with D possibly being TRBD1 (6 bases). The specimen sequenced was peripheral blood. The CDR3 spells CASRAGTSTDTQYF. In nucleotides, the CDR3 is TGTGCCAGCAGGGCCGGGACAAGCACAGATACGCAGTATTTT.